This is a list of T cell receptor beta chains from one sample in a study of cytomegalovirus exposure and HLA in healthy donors. Here immunoSEQ multiplex PCR was the method, and the copy in TCRdb shows in-frame clones only, minus some. The sample yields roughly 100,000 clones, about two thirds seen once. The specimen sequenced was PBMCs. Receptors were obtained from a female donor in good health and CMV-seronegative. The CDR3 runs from the conserved cysteine through the conserved F or W. Fields, in order: clone size, J gene, V gene, D gene, CDR3 protein, CDR3 DNA. A D gene is named only where the DNA matches it firmly. Size tells how often a clone was seen (once, few, many) or the class of an expanded clone, and some rows leave it out.

clone size: .
J gene: TRBJ1-4
V gene: TRBV21-1
D gene: .
CDR3 protein: CAKLKLSDRGRSTNEKLFF
CDR3 DNA: TGTGCCAAACTAAAACTCTCGGACAGGGGCCGTTCAACTAATGAAAAACTGTTTTTT

clone size: few
J gene: TRBJ1-1
V gene: TRBV10-3
D gene: .
CDR3 protein: CAISGSVNTEAFF
CDR3 DNA: TGTGCCATCAGTGGTTCGGTGAACACTGAAGCTTTCTTT

clone size: .
J gene: TRBJ1-2
V gene: TRBV9
D gene: .
CDR3 protein: CASSTERGYSGYTF
CDR3 DNA: TGTGCCAGCAGCACCGAAAGGGGTTACTCTGGCTACACCTTC

clone size: .
J gene: TRBJ1-1
V gene: TRBV18
D gene: .
CDR3 protein: CASSPPGPRGSTEAFF
CDR3 DNA: TGTGCCAGCTCGCCACCGGGACCGAGGGGGAGCACTGAAGCTTTCTTT

clone size: few
J gene: TRBJ2-5
V gene: TRBV4-2
D gene: .
CDR3 protein: CASSQEGGQETQYF
CDR3 DNA: TGTGCCAGCAGCCAAGAAGGGGGTCAAGAGACCCAGTACTTC

clone size: .
J gene: TRBJ2-7
V gene: TRBV29-1
D gene: TRBD1
CDR3 protein: CSVLGQGLYEQYF
CDR3 DNA: TGCAGCGTTCTGGGACAGGGCCTGTACGAGCAGTACTTC

clone size: .
J gene: TRBJ2-1
V gene: TRBV27
D gene: TRBD2
CDR3 protein: CASLSGTRANEQFF
CDR3 DNA: TGTGCCAGCTTATCCGGGACTAGGGCCAATGAGCAGTTCTTC

clone size: .
J gene: TRBJ2-1
V gene: TRBV18
D gene: .
CDR3 protein: CASSPLPRDEQFF
CDR3 DNA: TGTGCCAGCTCACCCCTGCCACGGGATGAGCAGTTCTTC

clone size: .
J gene: TRBJ2-3
V gene: TRBV4-3
D gene: TRBD2
CDR3 protein: CASSPTMILAGGSASTDTQYF
CDR3 DNA: TGCGCCAGCAGCCCAACTATGATACTAGCGGGAGGGTCGGCTAGCACAGATACGCAGTATTTT

clone size: few
J gene: TRBJ1-4
V gene: TRBV6-6
D gene: .
CDR3 protein: CASGRGGGNEKLFF
CDR3 DNA: TGTGCCAGCGGCCGGGGAGGGGGTAATGAAAAACTGTTTTTT

clone size: .
J gene: TRBJ1-1
V gene: TRBV28
D gene: .
CDR3 protein: CASSLLDERVEAFF
CDR3 DNA: TGTGCCAGCAGCCTCCTTGATGAGCGGGTTGAAGCTTTCTTT

clone size: .
J gene: TRBJ2-7
V gene: TRBV27
D gene: .
CDR3 protein: CASSLSGSYEQYF
CDR3 DNA: TGTGCCAGCAGTTTAAGCGGATCCTACGAGCAGTACTTC

clone size: .
J gene: TRBJ2-5
V gene: TRBV7-9
D gene: TRBD2
CDR3 protein: CASSLSSGSSGTQYF
CDR3 DNA: TGTGCCAGCAGCTTAAGTAGCGGGAGTAGTGGGACCCAGTACTTC

clone size: .
J gene: TRBJ2-7
V gene: TRBV5-1
D gene: TRBD1
CDR3 protein: CASSTGQGSYEQYF
CDR3 DNA: TGCGCCAGCAGCACCGGACAGGGGTCCTACGAGCAGTACTTC

clone size: .
J gene: TRBJ2-1
V gene: TRBV5-1
D gene: TRBD1
CDR3 protein: CASSPGQGNNEQFF
CDR3 DNA: TGCGCCAGCAGCCCAGGACAGGGGAACAATGAGCAGTTCTTC

clone size: .
J gene: TRBJ2-2
V gene: TRBV7-3
D gene: TRBD2
CDR3 protein: CASSLSPFGLAGDGTGELFF
CDR3 DNA: TGTGCCAGCAGCTTAAGTCCCTTCGGGCTAGCGGGAGATGGCACCGGGGAGCTGTTTTTT

clone size: .
J gene: TRBJ2-5
V gene: TRBV9
D gene: .
CDR3 protein: CASNLHSGETQYF
CDR3 DNA: TGTGCCAGCAACCTGCATTCAGGGGAGACCCAGTACTTC

clone size: .
J gene: TRBJ2-3
V gene: TRBV4-2
D gene: .
CDR3 protein: CASSQITRFSTDTQYF
CDR3 DNA: TGTGCCAGCAGCCAAATCACGCGCTTTAGCACAGATACGCAGTATTTT

clone size: .
J gene: TRBJ2-2
V gene: TRBV7-3
D gene: TRBD2
CDR3 protein: CASSPKAGHTGELFF
CDR3 DNA: TGTGCCAGCAGCCCAAAAGCGGGACACACCGGGGAGCTGTTTTTT

clone size: .
J gene: TRBJ2-3
V gene: TRBV7-6
D gene: .
CDR3 protein: CASSLGRGYTQYF
CDR3 DNA: TGTGCCAGCAGCTTAGGACGGGGGTATACGCAGTATTTT

clone size: .
J gene: TRBJ2-1
V gene: TRBV27
D gene: .
CDR3 protein: CASSLSRQTYNEQFF
CDR3 DNA: TGTGCCAGCAGTTTATCGCGACAGACCTACAATGAGCAGTTCTTC

clone size: .
J gene: TRBJ1-1
V gene: TRBV2
D gene: TRBD1
CDR3 protein: CASSLGQSHTEAFF
CDR3 DNA: TGTGCCAGCAGCCTGGGACAGAGTCACACTGAAGCTTTCTTT

clone size: .
J gene: TRBJ1-4
V gene: TRBV11-2
D gene: .
CDR3 protein: CASSLQDGEKLFF
CDR3 DNA: TGTGCCAGCAGCTTACAGGATGGTGAAAAACTGTTTTTT

clone size: .
J gene: TRBJ2-7
V gene: TRBV27
D gene: .
CDR3 protein: CASSWTEGSYEQYF
CDR3 DNA: TGTGCCAGCAGTTGGACAGAGGGGTCCTACGAGCAGTACTTC

clone size: .
J gene: TRBJ2-1
V gene: TRBV6-1
D gene: TRBD2
CDR3 protein: CASTGLATFHEQFF
CDR3 DNA: TGTGCCAGCACAGGACTAGCGACCTTCCATGAGCAGTTCTTC

clone size: .
J gene: TRBJ2-7
V gene: TRBV6-6
D gene: .
CDR3 protein: CASSSVQGGYEQYF
CDR3 DNA: TGTGCCAGCAGTTCCGTCCAGGGGGGCTACGAGCAGTACTTC

clone size: .
J gene: TRBJ2-7
V gene: TRBV4-2
D gene: .
CDR3 protein: CASSQDNSAGLRGEQYF
CDR3 DNA: TGTGCCAGCAGCCAAGATAATAGCGCGGGGCTCCGTGGCGAGCAGTACTTC

clone size: .
J gene: TRBJ1-5
V gene: TRBV28
D gene: TRBD1
CDR3 protein: CASSGDRGNQPQHF
CDR3 DNA: TGTGCCAGCAGTGGGGACAGGGGAAACCAGCCCCAGCATTTT

clone size: .
J gene: TRBJ2-7
V gene: TRBV15
D gene: TRBD1
CDR3 protein: CATSKGQGATEQYF
CDR3 DNA: TGTGCCACCAGCAAGGGACAGGGGGCAACCGAGCAGTACTTC

clone size: .
J gene: TRBJ2-2
V gene: TRBV2
D gene: TRBD1
CDR3 protein: CASRGTGGISSQGSTGELSF
CDR3 DNA: TGTGCCAGCAGGGGTACAGGGGGCATTAGCTCCCAGGGGAGCACCGGGGAGCTGTCTTTT

clone size: .
J gene: TRBJ2-3
V gene: TRBV29-1
D gene: TRBD1
CDR3 protein: CSGGQGGDTQYF
CDR3 DNA: TGCAGCGGGGGACAGGGAGGGGATACGCAGTATTTT

clone size: .
J gene: TRBJ2-7
V gene: TRBV10-2
D gene: TRBD2
CDR3 protein: CASSAGLAYEQYF
CDR3 DNA: TGCGCCAGCAGTGCAGGACTAGCGTACGAGCAGTACTTC

clone size: .
J gene: TRBJ1-5
V gene: TRBV2
D gene: TRBD1
CDR3 protein: CASSGTGAGNQPQHF
CDR3 DNA: TGTGCCAGCAGTGGGACAGGGGCCGGCAATCAGCCCCAGCATTTT

clone size: .
J gene: TRBJ2-7
V gene: TRBV10-3
D gene: .
CDR3 protein: CAISAGRGLLYEQYF
CDR3 DNA: TGTGCCATCAGTGCTGGCAGGGGCCTACTCTACGAGCAGTACTTC

clone size: few
J gene: TRBJ2-1
V gene: TRBV7-3
D gene: .
CDR3 protein: CASSLNAGYNEQFF
CDR3 DNA: TGTGCCAGCAGCTTAAACGCGGGTTACAATGAGCAGTTCTTC

clone size: .
J gene: TRBJ1-5
V gene: TRBV7-9
D gene: TRBD1
CDR3 protein: CASSPGTGRNQPQHF
CDR3 DNA: TGTGCCAGCAGCCCGGGGACAGGGAGAAATCAGCCCCAGCATTTT